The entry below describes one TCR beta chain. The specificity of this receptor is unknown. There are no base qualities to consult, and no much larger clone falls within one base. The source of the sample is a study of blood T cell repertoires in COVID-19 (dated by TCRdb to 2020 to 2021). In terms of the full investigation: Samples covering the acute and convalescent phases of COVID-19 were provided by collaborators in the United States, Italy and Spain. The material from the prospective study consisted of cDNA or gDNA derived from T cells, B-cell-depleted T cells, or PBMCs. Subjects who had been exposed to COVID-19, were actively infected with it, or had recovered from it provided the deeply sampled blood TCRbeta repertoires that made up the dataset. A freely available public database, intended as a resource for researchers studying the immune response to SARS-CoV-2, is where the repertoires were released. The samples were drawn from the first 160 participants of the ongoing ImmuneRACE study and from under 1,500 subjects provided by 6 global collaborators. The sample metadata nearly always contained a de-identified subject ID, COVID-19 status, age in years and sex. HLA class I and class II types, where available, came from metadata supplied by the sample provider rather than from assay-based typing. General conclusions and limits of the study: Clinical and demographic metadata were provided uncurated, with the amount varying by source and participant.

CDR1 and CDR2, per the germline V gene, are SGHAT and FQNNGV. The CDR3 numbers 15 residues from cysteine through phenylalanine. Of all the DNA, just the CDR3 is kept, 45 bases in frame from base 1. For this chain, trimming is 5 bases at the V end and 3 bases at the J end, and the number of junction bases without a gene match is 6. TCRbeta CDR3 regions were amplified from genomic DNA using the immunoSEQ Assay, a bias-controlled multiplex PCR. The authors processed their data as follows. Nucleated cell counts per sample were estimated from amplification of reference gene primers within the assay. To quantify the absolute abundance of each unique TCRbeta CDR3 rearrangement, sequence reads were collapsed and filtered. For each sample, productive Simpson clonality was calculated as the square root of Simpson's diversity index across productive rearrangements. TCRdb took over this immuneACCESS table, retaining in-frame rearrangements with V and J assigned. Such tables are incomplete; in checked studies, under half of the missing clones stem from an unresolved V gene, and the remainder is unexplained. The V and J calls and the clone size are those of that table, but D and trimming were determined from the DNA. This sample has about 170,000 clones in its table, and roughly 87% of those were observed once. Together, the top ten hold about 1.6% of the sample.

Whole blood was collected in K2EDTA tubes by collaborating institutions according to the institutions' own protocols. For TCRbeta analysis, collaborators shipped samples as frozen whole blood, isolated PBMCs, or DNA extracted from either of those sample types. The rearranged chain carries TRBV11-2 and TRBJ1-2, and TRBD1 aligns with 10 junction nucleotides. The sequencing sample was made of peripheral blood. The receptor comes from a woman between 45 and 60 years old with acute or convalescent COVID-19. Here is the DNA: TGTGCCAGCAGCCCCGGGACAGGGGTCGACTATGGCTACACCTTC. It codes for CASSPGTGVDYGYTF.